This T cell receptor beta chain was found in a study of post-analysis software for immune sequencing data. The CDR3 spans 16 residues. Unmatched junction bases numbered 13, after V lost 6 bases and J lost 5 bases. The germline V gene encodes CDR1 MNHEY and CDR2 SMNVEV (reference sequence). About this clonotype: As yet, its antigen is unknown.

Study results and limitations: Patients used about 5 TRBV segments, including TRBV5-6, TRBV5-1 and TRBV20-1, more often than controls.

Tagging with unique molecular identifiers was a feature of the TCR beta cDNA libraries. TCRdb itself ran the PCR reads through MiXCR, one entry per CDR3 protein. The sample yields more than 450,000 distinct CDR3 sequences, 44% seen once. Sequencing was carried out using blood. This TCR came from a girl aged 5 to 17 with multiple sclerosis. V is TRBV27 and J is TRBJ1-5, with 7 bases lining up with TRBD1. CDR3 sequence (DNA): TGTGCCAGCAGCAACCTCCTGACAGGGAACCATCAGCCCCAGCATTTT. It is translated as CASSNLLTGNHQPQHF.